These T cell receptor beta chains were read from a single sample in a study of T cell responses to AZD1222 COVID-19 vaccine. The table came from immunoSEQ multiplex PCR; TCRdb's copy has only in-frame clones and leaves some out. The sample includes 100,000 to 110,000 clones, around 90% of them seen just once. The sample consisted of peripheral blood, taken on day 0 of AZD1222 vaccination. The receptor source for this set is an adult in good health. The CDR3 runs from the conserved cysteine through the conserved F or W. A D gene is named only where the DNA matches it firmly. Only some rows state a clone size, as once, few, many or a class for expanded clones.

>.|TRBV30|TRBJ1-5|.
CAWSSQGSQPQHF
TGTGCCTGGAGTAGCCAGGGCAGTCAGCCCCAGCATTTT
>.|TRBV7-9|TRBJ1-2|.
CASSLAWTGTHYGYTF
TGTGCCAGCAGCTTAGCTTGGACCGGGACCCACTATGGCTACACCTTC
>TRBD2|TRBV19|TRBJ2-1|few
CASSIWEREGNEQFF
TGTGCCAGTAGTATTTGGGAGCGGGAGGGCAATGAGCAGTTCTTC
>.|TRBV28|TRBJ1-3|.
CASSLFSRSYSGNTIYF
TGTGCCAGCAGTTTATTTTCCCGGTCGTACTCTGGAAACACCATATATTTT
>TRBD1|TRBV24-1|TRBJ2-1|.
CATSDLLRGNEQFF
TGTGCCACCAGTGATTTGCTCAGGGGGAATGAGCAGTTCTTC
>TRBD1|TRBV9|TRBJ2-2|.
CASSTSGGRTGELFF
TGTGCCAGCAGCACATCAGGGGGAAGGACCGGGGAGCTGTTTTTT
>.|TRBV21-1|TRBJ2-4|.
CASSKFYYRVTTSGIKNIQYF
TGTGCCAGCAGCAAATTTTATTACAGGGTTACCACCTCGGGCATCAAAAACATTCAGTACTTC
>TRBD1|TRBV9|TRBJ2-1|once
CASSSRDSTYNEQFF
TGTGCCAGCAGCTCCCGGGACAGCACCTACAATGAGCAGTTCTTC
>TRBD2|TRBV28|TRBJ2-3|.
CASSFGGDYIGIDTQYF
TGTGCCAGCAGTTTCGGGGGGGACTACATAGGGATAGATACGCAGTATTTT
>.|TRBV18|TRBJ1-1|.
CASSPGGGSDTEAFF
TGTGCCAGCTCACCCGGTGGGGGAAGCGACACTGAAGCTTTCTTT
>.|TRBV19|TRBJ2-5|.
CASSRGQKETQYF
TGTGCCAGTAGTAGAGGACAGAAAGAGACCCAGTACTTC
>.|TRBV12-3/TRBV12-4|TRBJ1-1|.
CASSSDSLTEAFF
TGTGCCAGCAGTTCCGACAGCCTCACTGAAGCTTTCTTT
>TRBD1|TRBV28|TRBJ1-6|.
CASSTTGGRSTLHF
TGTGCCAGCAGCACTACAGGGGGTCGTTCGACCCTCCACTTT
>.|TRBV10-2|TRBJ1-3|.
CASKPGTLRSGNTIYF
TGCGCCAGCAAACCCGGGACACTCCGCTCTGGAAACACCATATATTTT
>TRBD2|TRBV4-2|TRBJ2-7|.
CASSPSGISSYEQYF
TGTGCCAGCAGCCCAAGCGGGATCAGCTCCTACGAGCAGTACTTC
>.|TRBV3-1/TRBV3-2|TRBJ1-3|.
CASSQPGYGNTIYF
TGTGCCAGCAGCCAACCAGGGTATGGAAACACCATATATTTT
>TRBD2|TRBV7-8|TRBJ2-7|.
CASSPQRGAYEQYF
TGTGCCAGCAGCCCCCAGCGGGGAGCTTACGAGCAGTACTTC
>.|TRBV7-3|TRBJ2-5|once
CASSPGLGETQYF
TGTGCCAGCAGCCCGGGACTGGGTGAGACCCAGTACTTC